This T cell receptor beta chain was sequenced during a study of cytomegalovirus exposure and HLA in healthy donors. Findings and caveats of the study: High sensitivity and specificity were reportedly achieved when the classifier diagnosed cytomegalovirus status.

As to this clone: No antigen is known for it.

J was trimmed by 2 bases and V by 4 bases; bases with no gene match: 7. Germline V gene data show CDR1 as SGHRS and CDR2 as YFSETQ. This CDR3 comprises 15 residues. PCR employed 60 Vbeta and 13 Jbeta primers. Sequencing was performed with immunoSEQ multiplex PCR; in TCRdb, only in-frame clones are kept and a portion is missing. The sample lists about 200,000 clones, over 65% occurring once. The J gene is TRBJ2-7, the V gene TRBV5-1, with 9 bases fitting TRBD1. This clonotype originated in a man aged 18 to 30 in good health and CMV-seronegative. The sequencing sample was made of PBMCs. CDR3 residues: CASSPDRGITYEQYF. The CDR3 bases are TGCGCCAGCAGCCCCGACAGGGGGATCACCTACGAGCAGTACTTC.